Described below is a single T cell receptor beta chain sequence and its context. Its antigen is not known. The data were produced by immunoSEQ multiplex PCR, yet TCRdb's version contains in-frame clones alone and is incomplete. The sample has 95,000 to 150,000 clones; roughly nine tenths are singletons. The record originates from a study of T cell responses to AZD1222 COVID-19 vaccine. Study-wide findings and caveats: The study reported that nearly half of spike-specific TCRs target unmutated variant regions. Researchers took repertoire samples only after the peak T cell response had come. Donors in the cohort were predominantly white British and more often female, and clonal diversity was possibly underestimated.

In germline, CDR1 is SGDLS, CDR2 YYNGEE. CDR3 size: 16 residues. Unmatched junction bases numbered 7, after V lost 4 bases and J lost 0 bases. This chain joins TRBV9 and TRBJ2-3, with TRBD2 matching 8 bases. Source: peripheral blood, taken on day 0 of AZD1222 vaccination. The receptor comes from an adult in good health. CDR3 DNA: TGTGCCAGCAGCCTCGACAGCGGGGGAAGCACAGATACGCAGTATTTT. This sequence encodes CASSLDSGGSTDTQYF. Complete variable domain (other parts from reference TRBV9 and TRBJ2-3): DSGVTQTPKHLITATGQRVTLRCSPRSGDLSVYWYQQSLDQGLQFLIQYYNGEERAKGNILERFSAQQFPDLHSELNLSSLELGDSALYFCASSLDSGGSTDTQYFGPGTRLTVL.